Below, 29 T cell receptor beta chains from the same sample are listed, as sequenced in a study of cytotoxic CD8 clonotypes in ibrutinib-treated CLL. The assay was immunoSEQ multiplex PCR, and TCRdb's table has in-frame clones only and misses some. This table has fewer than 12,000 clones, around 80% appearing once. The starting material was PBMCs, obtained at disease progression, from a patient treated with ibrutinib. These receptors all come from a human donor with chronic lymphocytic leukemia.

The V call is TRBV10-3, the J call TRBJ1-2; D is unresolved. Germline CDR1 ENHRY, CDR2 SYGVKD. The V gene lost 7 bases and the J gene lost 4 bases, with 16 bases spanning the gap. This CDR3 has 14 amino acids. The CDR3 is CAINEGTLPYGYTF. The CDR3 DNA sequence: TGTGCCATCAACGAGGGAACTCTACCCTATGGCTACACCTTC.

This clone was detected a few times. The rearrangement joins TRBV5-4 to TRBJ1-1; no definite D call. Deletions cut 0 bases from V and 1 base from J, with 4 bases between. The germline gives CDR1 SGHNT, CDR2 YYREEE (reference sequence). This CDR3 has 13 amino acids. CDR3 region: CASSLAGNTEAFF. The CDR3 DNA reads TGTGCCAGCAGCTTGGCGGGGAACACTGAAGCTTTCTTT.

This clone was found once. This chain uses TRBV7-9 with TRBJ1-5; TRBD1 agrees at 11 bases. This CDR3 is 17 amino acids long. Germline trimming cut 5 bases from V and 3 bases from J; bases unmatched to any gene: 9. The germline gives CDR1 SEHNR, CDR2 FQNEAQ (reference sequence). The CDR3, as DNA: TGTGCCAGCAGCCCGGGACAGGGGGGATTTTACAATCAGCCCCAGCATTTT. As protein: CASSPGQGGFYNQPQHF. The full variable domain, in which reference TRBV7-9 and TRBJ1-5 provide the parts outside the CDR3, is DTGVSQNPRHKITKRGQNVTFRCDPISEHNRLYWYRQTLGQGPEFLTYFQNEAQLEKSRLLSDRFSAERPKGSFSTLEIQRTEQGDSAMYLCASSPGQGGFYNQPQHFGDGTRLSIL.

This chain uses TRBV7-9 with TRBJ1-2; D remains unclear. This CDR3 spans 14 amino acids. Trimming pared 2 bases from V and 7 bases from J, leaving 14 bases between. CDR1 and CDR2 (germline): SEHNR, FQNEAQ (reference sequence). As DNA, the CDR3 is TGTGCCAGCAGCTTAAAGGACTCGCAAACTGGCTACACCTTC. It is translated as CASSLKDSQTGYTF.

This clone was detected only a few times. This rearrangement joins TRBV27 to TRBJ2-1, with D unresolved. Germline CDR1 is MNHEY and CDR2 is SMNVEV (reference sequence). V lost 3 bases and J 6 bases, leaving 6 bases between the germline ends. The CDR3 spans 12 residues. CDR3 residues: CASSLHGNEQFF. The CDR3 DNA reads TGTGCCAGCAGTTTGCATGGCAATGAGCAGTTCTTC.

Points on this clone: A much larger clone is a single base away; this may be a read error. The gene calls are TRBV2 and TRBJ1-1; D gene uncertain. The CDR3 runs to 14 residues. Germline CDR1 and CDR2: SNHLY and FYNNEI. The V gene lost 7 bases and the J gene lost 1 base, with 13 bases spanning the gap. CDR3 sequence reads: CASKFGRKNTEAFF. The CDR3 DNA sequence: TGTGCCAGCAAATTTGGCAGGAAGAACACTGAAGCTTTCTTT.

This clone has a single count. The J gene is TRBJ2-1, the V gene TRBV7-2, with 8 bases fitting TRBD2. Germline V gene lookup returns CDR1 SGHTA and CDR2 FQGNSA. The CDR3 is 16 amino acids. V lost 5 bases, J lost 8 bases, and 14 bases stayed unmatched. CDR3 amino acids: CASSPSRAGVIHEQFF. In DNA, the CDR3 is TGTGCCAGCAGCCCTAGTAGAGCGGGAGTAATCCATGAGCAGTTCTTC.

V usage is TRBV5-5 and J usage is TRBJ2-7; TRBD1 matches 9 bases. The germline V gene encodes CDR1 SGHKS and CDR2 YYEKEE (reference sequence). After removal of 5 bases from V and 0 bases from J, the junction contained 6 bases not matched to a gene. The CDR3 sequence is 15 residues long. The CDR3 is CASSPTGGRSYEQYF. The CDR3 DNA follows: TGTGCCAGCAGTCCGACAGGGGGGCGCTCCTACGAGCAGTACTTC.

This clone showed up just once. CDR3 sequence (DNA): TGTGCCAGCAGCCTACGGGAATGGGAGACCCAGTACTTC. It codes for CASSLREWETQYF. The chain employs TRBV7-9 and TRBJ2-5; D possibly corresponds to TRBD2 (5 bases). Germline assignment: CDR1 SEHNR and CDR2 FQNEAQ (reference sequence). V was shortened by 5 bases and J by 5 bases, with 12 bases between the two germline ends. The CDR3 loop spans 13 amino acids.

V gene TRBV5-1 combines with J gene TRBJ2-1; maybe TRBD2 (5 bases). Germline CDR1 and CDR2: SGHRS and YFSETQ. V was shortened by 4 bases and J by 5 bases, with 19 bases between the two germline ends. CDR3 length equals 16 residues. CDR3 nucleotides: TGCGCCAGCAGCAGGAAGGGAGCGGTGACTCACAATGAGCAGTTCTTC. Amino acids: CASSRKGAVTHNEQFF.

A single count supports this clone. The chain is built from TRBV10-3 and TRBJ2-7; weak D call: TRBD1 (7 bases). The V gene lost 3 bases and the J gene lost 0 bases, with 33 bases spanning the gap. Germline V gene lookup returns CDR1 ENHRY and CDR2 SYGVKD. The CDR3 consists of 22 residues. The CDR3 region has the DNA TGTGCCATCAGTGACACGGACGGGGCTGGCCAGGGGGGTCGGTTCGGCTCCTACGAGCAGTACTTC. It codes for CAISDTDGAGQGGRFGSYEQYF.

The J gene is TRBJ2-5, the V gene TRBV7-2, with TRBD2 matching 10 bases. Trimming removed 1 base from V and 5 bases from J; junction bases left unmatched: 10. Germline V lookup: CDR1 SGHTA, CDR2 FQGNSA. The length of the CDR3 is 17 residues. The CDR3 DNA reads TGTGCCAGCAGCTTAGGAGCAAGAGCGGGGGGGCCGGAGACCCAGTACTTC. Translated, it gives CASSLGARAGGPETQYF.

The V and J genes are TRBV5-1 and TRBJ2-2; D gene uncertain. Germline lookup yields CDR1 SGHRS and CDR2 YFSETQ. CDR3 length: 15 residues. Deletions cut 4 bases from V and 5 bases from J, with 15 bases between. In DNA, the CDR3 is TGCGCCAGCAGCGCGAAGCCCTTAGGGACCGGGGAGCTGTTTTTT. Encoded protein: CASSAKPLGTGELFF.

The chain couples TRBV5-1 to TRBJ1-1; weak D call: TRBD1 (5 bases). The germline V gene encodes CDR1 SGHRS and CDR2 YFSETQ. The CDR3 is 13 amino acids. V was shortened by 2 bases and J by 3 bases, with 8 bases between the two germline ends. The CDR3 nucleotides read TGCGCCAGCAGCTTAGGGGAAGACACTGAAGCTTTCTTT. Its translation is CASSLGEDTEAFF.

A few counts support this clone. The chain's CDR3 is CASSLRRTENTEAFF. DNA of the CDR3: TGTGCCAGCAGCTTAAGACGGACAGAGAACACTGAAGCTTTCTTT. The rearrangement joins TRBV7-2 to TRBJ1-1; D may be TRBD1 (6 bases). The germline V and J ends were trimmed by 2 bases and 1 base, with 11 bases remaining between them. The length of the CDR3 is 15 residues. Germline-derived CDR1 and CDR2 are SGHTA and FQGNSA.

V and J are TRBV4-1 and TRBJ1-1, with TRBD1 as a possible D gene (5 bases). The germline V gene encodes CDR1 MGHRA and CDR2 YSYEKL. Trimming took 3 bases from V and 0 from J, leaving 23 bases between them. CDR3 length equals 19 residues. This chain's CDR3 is CASSHPGPFGPPLNTEAFF. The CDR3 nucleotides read TGCGCCAGCAGCCACCCAGGGCCTTTTGGCCCCCCTCTGAACACTGAAGCTTTCTTT.

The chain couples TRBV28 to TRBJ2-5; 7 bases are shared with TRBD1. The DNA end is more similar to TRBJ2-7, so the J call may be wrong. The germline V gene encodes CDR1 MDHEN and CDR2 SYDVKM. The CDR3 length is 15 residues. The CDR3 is CASSSAGTVAYEQYF. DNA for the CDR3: TGTGCCAGCAGTTCCGCCGGGACAGTAGCCTACGAGCAGTACTTC.

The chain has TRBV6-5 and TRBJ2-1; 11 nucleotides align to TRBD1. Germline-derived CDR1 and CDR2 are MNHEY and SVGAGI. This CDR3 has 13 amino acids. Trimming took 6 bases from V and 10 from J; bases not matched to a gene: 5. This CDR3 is CASRPDRGQEQFF. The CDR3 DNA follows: TGTGCCAGCAGACCGGACAGGGGGCAAGAGCAGTTCTTC.

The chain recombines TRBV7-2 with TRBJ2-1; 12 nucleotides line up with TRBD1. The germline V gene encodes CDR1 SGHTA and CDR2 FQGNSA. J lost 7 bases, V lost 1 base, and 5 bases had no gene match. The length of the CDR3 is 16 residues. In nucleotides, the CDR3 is TGTGCCAGCAGCTTAGAGGGACAGGGGGCGCGTAATGAGCAGTTCTTC. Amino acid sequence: CASSLEGQGARNEQFF.

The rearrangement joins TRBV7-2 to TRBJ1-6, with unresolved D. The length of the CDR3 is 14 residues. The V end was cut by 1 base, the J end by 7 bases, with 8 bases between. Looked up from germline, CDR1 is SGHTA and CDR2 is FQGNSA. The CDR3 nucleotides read TGTGCCAGCAGCTTAGGTCCGCCAAATTCACCCCTCCACTTT. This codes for CASSLGPPNSPLHF. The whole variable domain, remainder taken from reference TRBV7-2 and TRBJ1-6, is GAGVSQSPSNKVTEKGKDVELRCDPISGHTALYWYRQSLGQGLEFLIYFQGNSAPDKSGLPSDRFSAERTGGSVSTLTIQRTQQEDSAVYLCASSLGPPNSPLHFGNGTRLTVT.

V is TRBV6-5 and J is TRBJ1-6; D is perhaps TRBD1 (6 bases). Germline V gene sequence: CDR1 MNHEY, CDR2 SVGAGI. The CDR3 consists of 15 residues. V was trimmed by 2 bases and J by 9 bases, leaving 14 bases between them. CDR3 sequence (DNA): TGTGCCAGCAGTTACCCGGGGGCATCTGGTTCACCCCTCCACTTT. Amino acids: CASSYPGASGSPLHF.

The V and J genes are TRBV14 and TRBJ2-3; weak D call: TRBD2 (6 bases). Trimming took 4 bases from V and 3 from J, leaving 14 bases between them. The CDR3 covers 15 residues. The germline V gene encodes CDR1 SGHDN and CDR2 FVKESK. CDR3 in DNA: TGTGCCAGCAGCCTGACGGTCGCGGGGACAGATACGCAGTATTTT. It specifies CASSLTVAGTDTQYF.

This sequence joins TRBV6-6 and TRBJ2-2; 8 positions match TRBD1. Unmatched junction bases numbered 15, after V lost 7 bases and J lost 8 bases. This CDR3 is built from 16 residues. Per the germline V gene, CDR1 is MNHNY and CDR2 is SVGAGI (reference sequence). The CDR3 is CASITRGQGAAGELFF. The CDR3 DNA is TGTGCCAGCATCACAAGAGGGCAGGGGGCTGCAGGGGAGCTGTTTTTT.

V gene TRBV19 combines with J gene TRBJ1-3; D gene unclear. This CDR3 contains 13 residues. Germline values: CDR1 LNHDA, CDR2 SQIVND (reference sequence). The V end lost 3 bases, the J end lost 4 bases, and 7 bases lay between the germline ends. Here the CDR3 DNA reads TGTGCCAGTAGTATCTTGTACGGAAACACCATATATTTT. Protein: CASSILYGNTIYF.

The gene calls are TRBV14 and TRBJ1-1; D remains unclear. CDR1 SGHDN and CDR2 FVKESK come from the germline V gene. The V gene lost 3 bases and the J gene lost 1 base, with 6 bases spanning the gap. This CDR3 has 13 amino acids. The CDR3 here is CASSHRGNTEAFF. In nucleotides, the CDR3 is TGTGCCAGCAGCCATCGGGGGAACACTGAAGCTTTCTTT.

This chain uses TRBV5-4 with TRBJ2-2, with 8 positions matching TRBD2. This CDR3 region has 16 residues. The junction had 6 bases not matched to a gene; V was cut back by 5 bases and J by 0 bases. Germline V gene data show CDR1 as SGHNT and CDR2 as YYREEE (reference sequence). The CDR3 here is CASRPTSGANTGELFF. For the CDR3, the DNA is TGTGCCAGCAGACCTACTAGCGGAGCGAACACCGGGGAGCTGTTTTTT.

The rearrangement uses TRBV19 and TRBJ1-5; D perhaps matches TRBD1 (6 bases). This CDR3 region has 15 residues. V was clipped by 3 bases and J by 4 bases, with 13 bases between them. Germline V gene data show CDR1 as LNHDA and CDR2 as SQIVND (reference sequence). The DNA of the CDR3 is TGTGCCAGTAGTATCAGCAGGGGCGGGAATCAGCCCCAGCATTTT. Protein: CASSISRGGNQPQHF.

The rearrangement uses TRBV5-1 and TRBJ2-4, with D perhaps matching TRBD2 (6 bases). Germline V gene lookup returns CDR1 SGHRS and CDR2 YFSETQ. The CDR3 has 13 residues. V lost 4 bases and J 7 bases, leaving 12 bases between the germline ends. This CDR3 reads CASSVMEGNIQYF. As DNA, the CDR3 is TGCGCCAGCAGCGTGATGGAGGGGAACATTCAGTACTTC. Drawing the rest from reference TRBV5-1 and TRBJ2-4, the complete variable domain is KAGVTQTPRYLIKTRGQQVTLSCSPISGHRSVSWYQQTPGQGLQFLFEYFSETQRNKGNFPGRFSGRQFSNSRSEMNVSTLELGDSALYLCASSVMEGNIQYFGAGTRLSVL.

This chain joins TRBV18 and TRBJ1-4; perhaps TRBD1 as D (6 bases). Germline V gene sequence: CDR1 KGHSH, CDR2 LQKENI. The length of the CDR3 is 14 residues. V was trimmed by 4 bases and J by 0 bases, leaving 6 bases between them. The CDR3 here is CASSQGATNEKLFF. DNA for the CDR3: TGTGCCAGCTCACAGGGGGCAACTAATGAAAAACTGTTTTTT.